This TCR beta chain was captured by sequencing in a study of early T cells in non-severe SARS-CoV-2 infection. Germline CDR1 SGHAT, CDR2 FQNNGV. CDR3 size: 19 residues. Trimming removed 2 bases from V and 5 bases from J; junction bases left unmatched: 13. cDNA molecules, individually, were tagged with unique molecular identifiers. TCRdb re-called the 5' RACE reads with MiXCR, one entry per CDR3 protein. The sample shows some 80,000 distinct CDR3 sequences, over 9% of them seen only once. Sequencing used whole blood. The chain uses TRBV11-2 and TRBJ2-1; TRBD2 agrees at 12 bases. The source of this sequence is an adult who was a healthcare worker with PCR-confirmed SARS-CoV-2 infection or an uninfected control (not recorded which). This CDR3 reads CASSLPPSWGLAGNNEQFF. The CDR3 DNA reads as TGTGCCAGCAGCTTACCCCCCTCGTGGGGACTAGCGGGCAACAATGAGCAGTTCTTC.